The next 28 T cell receptor beta chains were all read from a single sample in a study of T cells in localized non-small cell lung cancer. Produced via immunoSEQ multiplex PCR; TCRdb's table is partial and in-frame only. The sample includes about 75,000 clones, 80% of them seen just once. This sample comprised peripheral blood, obtained before any cancer treatment. Every receptor here comes from an older female donor with stage I lung adenocarcinoma.

Points on this clone: The same CDR3 arises from other DNA sequences in this sample as well. The chain joins TRBV7-9 to TRBJ2-5; D ambiguous. CDR1 and CDR2 (germline): SEHNR, FQNEAQ (reference sequence). Trimming shortened V by 1 base and J by 2 bases, and 14 bases separated the two germline ends. There are 16 residues in the CDR3. The CDR3 DNA is TGTGCCAGCAGCTTAGACGGGTTTAGCAGGCAAGAGACCCAGTACTTC. It is translated as CASSLDGFSRQETQYF.

The genes are TRBV9 and TRBJ1-1; 10 bases are a match to TRBD1. V shed 0 bases, J shed 4 bases, and the junction held 6 bases outside the gene matches. The V gene's germline CDR1 is SGDLS and CDR2 YYNGEE. CDR3 length: 16 amino acids. CDR3 sequence: CASSVGVDRGGTEAFF. CDR3 nucleotide sequence: TGTGCCAGCAGCGTAGGGGTGGACAGGGGGGGCACTGAAGCTTTCTTT.

The chain carries TRBV6-5 and TRBJ1-2; no firm D call. The CDR3 is 15 residues long. V gave up 4 bases and J gave up 4 bases, with 16 bases separating them. Germline CDR1 is MNHEY and CDR2 is SVGAGI. In DNA, the CDR3 is TGTGCCAGCAGTTCACGCGGTGGAGATCTCTATGGCTACACCTTC. It is translated as CASSSRGGDLYGYTF.

The chain recombines TRBV5-6 with TRBJ1-1, with TRBD1 identical over 12 bases. Germline CDR1 is SGHDT and CDR2 is YYEEEE. V lost 3 bases to trimming and J lost 5 bases; unmatched junction nucleotides: 8. CDR3 length equals 16 residues. The CDR3 reads CASSYRRDRGPTEAFF. For the CDR3, the DNA is TGTGCCAGCAGCTACCGCCGGGACAGGGGGCCAACTGAAGCTTTCTTT.

The rearrangement links TRBV7-9 to TRBJ1-4, with D possibly matching TRBD1 (6 bases). From germline, CDR1 is SEHNR and CDR2 FQNEAQ (reference sequence). This CDR3 is built from 11 residues. V dropped 4 bases and J dropped 12 bases, with 9 bases sitting between them. This CDR3 reads CASSYRDELFF. The CDR3 region has the DNA TGTGCCAGCAGCTACAGGGACGAACTGTTTTTT.

The chain carries TRBV25-1 and TRBJ2-1; tentative D call: TRBD2 (5 bases). The CDR3 is 13 residues long. The V end was cut by 6 bases, the J end by 4 bases, with 10 bases between. Germline-derived CDR1 and CDR2 are MGHDK and SYGVNS. DNA for the CDR3: TGTGCCAGCAGAGAGGGATTTTACAATGAGCAGTTCTTC. Its translation: CASREGFYNEQFF.

This clone was seen more than once but under ten times. The chain recombines TRBV11-3 with TRBJ1-6; tentatively, D is TRBD1 (6 bases). CDR1 is SGHNT and CDR2 is YENEEA in the germline V gene. With 5 bases removed from V and 7 bases from J, the gap between germline ends came to 9 bases. The CDR3 contains 13 residues. CDR3 sequence reads: CASSNGQNSPLHF. CDR3 nucleotides: TGTGCCAGCAGCAACGGACAGAATTCACCCCTCCACTTT.

The V and J genes are TRBV5-8 and TRBJ2-1, with TRBD2 matching 14 bases. The CDR3 is made up of 18 amino acids. With V trimmed by 4 bases and J by 2 bases, 8 bases remained unmatched. Germline V gene data show CDR1 as SGHTS and CDR2 as YDEGEE. The DNA of the CDR3 is TGTGCCAGCAGCCAAGGGACTAGCGGGAGTGGCGCCTACAATGAGCAGTTCTTC. Translating it yields CASSQGTSGSGAYNEQFF. The variable domain in full, with the rest retrieved from reference TRBV5-8 and TRBJ2-1, is EAGVTQSPTHLIKTRGQQATLRCSPISGHTSVYWYQQALGLGLQFLLWYDEGEERNRGNFPPRFSGRQFPNYSSELNVNALELEDSALYLCASSQGTSGSGAYNEQFFGPGTRLTVL.

There are a few counts of this clone. J is TRBJ2-3 and V is TRBV6-1; 9 bases align to TRBD2. The junction had 10 bases not matched to a gene; V was cut back by 7 bases and J by 5 bases. CDR1 and CDR2 from the germline V gene are MNHNS and SASEGT. The CDR3 spans 15 residues. Written as DNA, the CDR3 is TGTGCCAGCACTAAAGCGGGGGGACGGGTAGATACGCAGTATTTT. Amino acid sequence: CASTKAGGRVDTQYF.

J is TRBJ2-6 and V is TRBV19; D tentatively fits TRBD1 or TRBD2 (5 bases each). Trimming removed 7 bases at V and 1 base at J, with 8 bases between. Germline CDR1 reads LNHDA; CDR2 reads SQIVND (reference sequence). The CDR3 is made up of 14 amino acids. In DNA form, the CDR3 reads TGTGCCAGTACAGGGAGATCTGGGGCCAACGTCCTGACTTTC. Its protein product is CASTGRSGANVLTF. Filled out from reference TRBV19 and TRBJ2-6, the complete variable domain reads DGGITQSPKYLFRKEGQNVTLSCEQNLNHDAMYWYRQDPGQGLRLIYYSQIVNDFQKGDIAEGYSVSREKKESFPLTVTSAQKNPTAFYLCASTGRSGANVLTFGAGSRLTVL.

This chain links TRBV6-8 with TRBJ1-2; D is unclear. Deletions cut 10 bases from V and 0 bases from J, with 15 bases between. CDR1 is MNHGY, CDR2 SAAAGT, per germline. The CDR3 has 14 amino acids. CDR3 residues: CAITNRRANYGYTF. The CDR3 DNA is TGTGCCATTACGAACCGTCGGGCTAACTATGGCTACACCTTC.

The rearrangement links TRBV4-2 to TRBJ2-2; 10 positions agree with TRBD1. The germline V gene has CDR1 LGHNA and CDR2 YNFKEQ. Trimming at V came to 2 bases and at J to 7 bases, leaving 13 bases not matched to a gene. The CDR3 has 18 residues. CDR3 sequence (DNA): TGTGCCAGCAGCCAATCAGCCGGGACAGGGGTGTTGGGCGGGGAGCTGTTTTTT. Its protein product is CASSQSAGTGVLGGELFF.

The gene calls are TRBV19 and TRBJ2-1, with D perhaps TRBD2 (6 bases). In germline, CDR1 is LNHDA, CDR2 SQIVND (reference sequence). Deletions cut 6 bases from V and 2 bases from J, with 14 bases between. The CDR3 runs 15 residues. CDR3 DNA sequence: TGTGCCAGTAGCCTCGGGCGGGGTGCCTACAATGAGCAGTTCTTC. This gives the protein CASSLGRGAYNEQFF.

This clone was recorded a few times. The chain joins TRBV30 to TRBJ2-7, with D unclear. This CDR3 spans 14 amino acids. Germline V CDR1 and CDR2: GTSNPN, SVGIG (reference sequence). V lost 5 bases and J lost 3, with 17 bases in between. CDR3 sequence reads: CAWDKMGGYYEQYF. The CDR3 DNA sequence: TGTGCCTGGGACAAGATGGGTGGGTACTACGAGCAGTACTTC.

The chain recombines TRBV4-1 with TRBJ1-2; tentative D call: TRBD1 (6 bases). Germline CDR1 is MGHRA and CDR2 is YSYEKL. Trimming pared 1 base from V and 6 bases from J, leaving 12 bases between. The CDR3 contains 14 residues. DNA for the CDR3: TGCGCCAGCAGCCAAGGGACAGCGATCGATGGCTACACCTTC. This sequence encodes CASSQGTAIDGYTF.

The V gene is TRBV9, the J gene TRBJ1-4; D may be TRBD1 (6 bases). The CDR3 spans 16 residues. Germline CDR1 SGDLS, CDR2 YYNGEE. Trimming took 4 bases from V and 5 from J, leaving 18 bases between them. The CDR3 loop is CASSLRGGQENEKLFF. CDR3 nucleotides: TGTGCCAGCAGCCTTCGGGGGGGGCAGGAGAATGAAAAACTGTTTTTT.

A remark on this clone: The sample has other DNA sequences that encode this CDR3 too. This rearrangement joins TRBV6-1 to TRBJ1-3; 9 bases are a match to TRBD1. Per germline, CDR1 MNHNS and CDR2 SASEGT. V shed 6 bases and J 3 bases; nucleotides not matched to a gene: 0. This CDR3 spans 13 amino acids. The CDR3 spells CASRDRGGNTIYF. CDR3 coding DNA: TGTGCCAGCAGGGACAGGGGTGGAAACACCATATATTTT.

This chain joins TRBV6-5 and TRBJ2-7; D is perhaps TRBD1 or TRBD2 (5 bases each). This CDR3 comprises 11 residues. Trimming pared 5 bases from V and 7 bases from J, leaving 9 bases between. The germline V gene encodes CDR1 MNHEY and CDR2 SVGAGI. CDR3: CASSGTREQYF. The CDR3 region has the DNA TGTGCCAGCAGTGGGACGCGGGAGCAGTACTTC.

The rearrangement links TRBV4-2 to TRBJ2-1; 10 positions agree with TRBD1. CDR3 length: 16 amino acids. CDR1 and CDR2 (germline): LGHNA, YNFKEQ. J lost 7 bases, V lost 1 base, and 7 bases had no gene match. The CDR3 loop is CASSQGARTGGNEQFF. The CDR3 bases are TGTGCCAGCAGCCAAGGTGCGCGGACAGGGGGAAATGAGCAGTTCTTC.

CDR3 protein: CASSQDTQETQYF. CDR3 sequence (DNA): TGCGCCAGCAGCCAAGACACCCAAGAGACCCAGTACTTC. V gene TRBV5-1 combines with J gene TRBJ2-5; D is ambiguous. V lost 4 bases, J lost 1 base, and 8 bases lay in between. CDR3 length: 13 amino acids. Germline assignment: CDR1 SGHRS and CDR2 YFSETQ.

J is TRBJ2-6 and V is TRBV6-6; D not resolved. Trimming removed 4 bases from V and 4 bases from J, with 8 bases in between. Germline V gives CDR1 MNHNY, CDR2 SVGAGI (reference sequence). The CDR3 consists of 14 residues. The CDR3 coding sequence is TGTGCCAGCAGTTCTCAGGTCGGGGCCAACGTCCTGACTTTC. Encoded protein: CASSSQVGANVLTF.

This chain joins TRBV5-4 and TRBJ2-3; a possible D gene is TRBD2 (6 bases). The CDR3 contains 14 residues. Germline CDR1 reads SGHNT; CDR2 reads YYREEE (reference sequence). The ends were cut back, 3 bases at V and 0 bases at J, with 8 bases in the middle. CDR3 residues: CASSSSVSTDTQYF. The CDR3 DNA follows: TGTGCCAGCAGCTCTAGCGTTAGCACAGATACGCAGTATTTT.

This clone was detected once. The V call is TRBV5-1, the J call TRBJ2-1; maybe TRBD1 (6 bases). Germline V lookup: CDR1 SGHRS, CDR2 YFSETQ. This CDR3 has 16 amino acids. V was cut by 4 bases and J by 0 bases, with 14 bases left in between. This CDR3 is CASSPPGQPSYNEQFF. DNA for the CDR3: TGCGCCAGCAGCCCCCCCGGACAGCCCTCCTACAATGAGCAGTTCTTC.

The gene calls are TRBV2 and TRBJ2-1; 15 positions agree with TRBD2. CDR1 SNHLY and CDR2 FYNNEI come from the germline V gene. Trimming removed 7 bases from V and 9 bases from J; junction bases left unmatched: 4. CDR3 size: 14 residues. CDR3 in amino acids: CASTPGLAGGEQFF. The CDR3 nucleotides are TGTGCCAGCACCCCGGGACTAGCGGGAGGTGAGCAGTTCTTC.

CDR3 sequence: CASAPGGSSYEQYF. The DNA of the CDR3 is TGCGCCAGCGCTCCTGGCGGGAGCTCCTACGAGCAGTACTTC. This sequence joins TRBV5-1 and TRBJ2-7; TRBD2 agrees at 7 bases. The CDR3 covers 14 residues. V shed 7 bases and J 0 bases; nucleotides not matched to a gene: 7. The germline V gene has CDR1 SGHRS and CDR2 YFSETQ.

The chain recombines TRBV4-1 with TRBJ2-1; 14 bases are a match to TRBD2. The CDR3 spans 15 residues. Looked up from germline, CDR1 is MGHRA and CDR2 is YSYEKL. Unmatched junction bases numbered 5, after V lost 4 bases and J lost 9 bases. CDR3 region: CASSPGLAGAVEQFF. In DNA, the CDR3 is TGCGCCAGCAGCCCGGGACTAGCGGGAGCGGTTGAGCAGTTCTTC.

The chain couples TRBV28 to TRBJ1-5; 10 nucleotides agree with TRBD1. J gave up 0 bases and V 5 bases, and 4 bases lay outside the gene matches. From germline, CDR1 is MDHEN and CDR2 SYDVKM. CDR3 length: 16 residues. The CDR3 loop reads CASSPRDRGSNQPQHF. CDR3 DNA sequence: TGTGCCAGCAGTCCCCGGGACAGGGGTAGCAATCAGCCCCAGCATTTT.

This chain connects TRBV27 to TRBJ1-2; 8 bases are a match to TRBD1. The V segment lost 4 bases and the J segment 0 bases; nucleotides outside the gene matches: 10. Germline-derived CDR1 and CDR2 are MNHEY and SMNVEV (reference sequence). The CDR3 contains 17 residues. The CDR3 region has the DNA TGTGCCAGCAGTTATGTCCGGACAGGGTCCTCTAACTATGGCTACACCTTC. It translates to CASSYVRTGSSNYGYTF.